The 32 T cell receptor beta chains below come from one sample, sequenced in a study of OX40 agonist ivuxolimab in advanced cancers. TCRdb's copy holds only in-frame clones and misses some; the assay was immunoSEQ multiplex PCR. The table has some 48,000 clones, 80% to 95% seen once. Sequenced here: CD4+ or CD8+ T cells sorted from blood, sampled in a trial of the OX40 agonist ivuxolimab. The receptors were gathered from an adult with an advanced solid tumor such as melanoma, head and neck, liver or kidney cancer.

CDR3 amino acids: CASSARTGLNTEAFF. The CDR3 coding sequence is TGTGCCAGTAGTGCAAGGACAGGGCTGAACACTGAAGCTTTCTTT. The J gene is TRBJ1-1, the V gene TRBV19, with TRBD1 matching over 8 bases. Germline values: CDR1 LNHDA, CDR2 SQIVND (reference sequence). The CDR3 covers 15 residues. The V and J ends lost 5 bases and 0 bases, in that order; junction bases with no gene match: 5.

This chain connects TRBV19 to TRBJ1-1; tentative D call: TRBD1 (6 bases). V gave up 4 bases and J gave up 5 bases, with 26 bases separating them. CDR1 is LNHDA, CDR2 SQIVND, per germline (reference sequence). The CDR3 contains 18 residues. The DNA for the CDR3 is TGTGCCAGTAGTAACGGTCCGGGGGCAAGGGAGGTAAGAACTGAAGCTTTCTTT. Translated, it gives CASSNGPGAREVRTEAFF.

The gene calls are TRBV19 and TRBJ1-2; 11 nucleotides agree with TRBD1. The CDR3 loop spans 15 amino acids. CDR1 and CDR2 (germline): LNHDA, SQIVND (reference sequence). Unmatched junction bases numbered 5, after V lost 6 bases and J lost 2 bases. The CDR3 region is CASSPGQGGNYGYTF. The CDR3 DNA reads TGTGCCAGTAGCCCGGGACAGGGGGGGAACTATGGCTACACCTTC.

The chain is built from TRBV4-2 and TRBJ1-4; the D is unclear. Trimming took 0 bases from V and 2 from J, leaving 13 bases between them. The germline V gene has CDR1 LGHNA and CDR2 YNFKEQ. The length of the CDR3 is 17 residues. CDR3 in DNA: TGTGCCAGCAGCCAAGATCCGGCAGGAGGCACTAATGAAAAACTGTTTTTT. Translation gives CASSQDPAGGTNEKLFF.

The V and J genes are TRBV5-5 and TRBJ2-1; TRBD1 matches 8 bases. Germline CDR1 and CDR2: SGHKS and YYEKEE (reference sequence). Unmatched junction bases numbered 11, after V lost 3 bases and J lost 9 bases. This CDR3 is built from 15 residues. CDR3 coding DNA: TGTGCCAGCAGCTCACTACAGGGGGGTTCGGGTGAGCAGTTCTTC. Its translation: CASSSLQGGSGEQFF.

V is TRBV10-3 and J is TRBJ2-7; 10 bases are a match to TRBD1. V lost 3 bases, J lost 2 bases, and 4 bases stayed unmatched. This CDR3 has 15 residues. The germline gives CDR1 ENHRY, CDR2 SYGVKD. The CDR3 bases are TGTGCCATCAGTGACCCTGACAGGGGGCCCTACGAGCAGTACTTC. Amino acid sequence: CAISDPDRGPYEQYF.

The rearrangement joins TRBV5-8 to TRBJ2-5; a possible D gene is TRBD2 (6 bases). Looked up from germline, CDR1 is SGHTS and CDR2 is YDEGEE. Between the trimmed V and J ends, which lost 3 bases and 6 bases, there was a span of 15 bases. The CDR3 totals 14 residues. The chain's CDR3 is CASSWGTSGQTQYF. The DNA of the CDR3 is TGTGCCAGCAGCTGGGGGACTTCGGGACAGACCCAGTACTTC. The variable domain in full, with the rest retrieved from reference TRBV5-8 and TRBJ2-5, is EAGVTQSPTHLIKTRGQQATLRCSPISGHTSVYWYQQALGLGLQFLLWYDEGEERNRGNFPPRFSGRQFPNYSSELNVNALELEDSALYLCASSWGTSGQTQYFGPGTRLLVL.

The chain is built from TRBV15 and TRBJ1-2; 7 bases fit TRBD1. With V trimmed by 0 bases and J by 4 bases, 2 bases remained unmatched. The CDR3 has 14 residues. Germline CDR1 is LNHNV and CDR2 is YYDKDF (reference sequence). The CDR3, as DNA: TGTGCCACCAGCAGAGACGGGACAGCCTATGGCTACACCTTC. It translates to CATSRDGTAYGYTF.

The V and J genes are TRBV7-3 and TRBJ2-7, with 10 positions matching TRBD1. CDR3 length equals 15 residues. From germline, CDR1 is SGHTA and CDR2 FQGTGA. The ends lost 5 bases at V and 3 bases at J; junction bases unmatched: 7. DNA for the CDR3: TGTGCCAGCAGCGAGGGGACAGGGGAGGACTACGAGCAGTACTTC. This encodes CASSEGTGEDYEQYF.

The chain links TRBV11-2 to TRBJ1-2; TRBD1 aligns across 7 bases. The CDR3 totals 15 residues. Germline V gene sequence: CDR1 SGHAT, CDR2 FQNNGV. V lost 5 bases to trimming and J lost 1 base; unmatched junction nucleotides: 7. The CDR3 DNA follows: TGTGCCAGCAGCCCCCAGGGGGGCGATAACTATGGCTACACCTTC. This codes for CASSPQGGDNYGYTF. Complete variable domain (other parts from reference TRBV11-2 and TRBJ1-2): EAGVAQSPRYKIIEKRQSVAFWCNPISGHATLYWYQQILGQGPKLLIQFQNNGVVDDSQLPKDRFSAERLKGVDSTLKIQPAKLEDSAVYLCASSPQGGDNYGYTFGSGTRLTVV.

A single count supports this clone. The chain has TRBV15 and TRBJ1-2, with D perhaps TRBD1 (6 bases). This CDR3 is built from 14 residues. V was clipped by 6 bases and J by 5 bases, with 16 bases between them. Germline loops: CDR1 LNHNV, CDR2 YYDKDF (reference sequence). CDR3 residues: CATRPLGGVYGYTF. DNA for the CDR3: TGTGCCACCAGGCCGCTGGGGGGCGTATATGGCTACACCTTC.

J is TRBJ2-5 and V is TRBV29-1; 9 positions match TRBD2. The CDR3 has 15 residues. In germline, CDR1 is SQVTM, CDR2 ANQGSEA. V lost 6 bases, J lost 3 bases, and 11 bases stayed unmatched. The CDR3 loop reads CSVDGGGGGEETQYF. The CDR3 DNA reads TGCAGCGTGGACGGTGGCGGCGGGGGGGAAGAGACCCAGTACTTC. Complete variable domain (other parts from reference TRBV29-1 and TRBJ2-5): SAVISQKPSRDICQRGTSLTIQCQVDSQVTMMFWYRQQPGQSLTLIATANQGSEATYESGFVIDKFPISRPNLTFSTLTVSNMSPEDSSIYLCSVDGGGGGEETQYFGPGTRLLVL.

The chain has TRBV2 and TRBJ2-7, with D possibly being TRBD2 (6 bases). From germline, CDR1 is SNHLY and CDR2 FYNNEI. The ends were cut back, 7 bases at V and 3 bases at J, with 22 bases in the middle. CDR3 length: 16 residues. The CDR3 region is CASTGPSTRQNYEQYF. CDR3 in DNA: TGTGCCAGCACTGGGCCCTCGACTAGACAGAACTACGAGCAGTACTTC. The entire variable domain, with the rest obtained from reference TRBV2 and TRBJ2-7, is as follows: EPEVTQTPSHQVTQMGQEVILRCVPISNHLYFYWYRQILGQKVEFLVSFYNNEISEKSEIFDDQFSVERPDGSNFTLKIRSTKLEDSAMYFCASTGPSTRQNYEQYFGPGTRLTVT.

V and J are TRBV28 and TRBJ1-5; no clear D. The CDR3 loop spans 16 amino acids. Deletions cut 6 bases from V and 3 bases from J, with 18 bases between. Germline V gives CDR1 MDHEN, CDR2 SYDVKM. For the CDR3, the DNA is TGTGCCAGCAGCTTTCCGGGAGAAAGTGACAATCAGCCCCAGCATTTT. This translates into CASSFPGESDNQPQHF.

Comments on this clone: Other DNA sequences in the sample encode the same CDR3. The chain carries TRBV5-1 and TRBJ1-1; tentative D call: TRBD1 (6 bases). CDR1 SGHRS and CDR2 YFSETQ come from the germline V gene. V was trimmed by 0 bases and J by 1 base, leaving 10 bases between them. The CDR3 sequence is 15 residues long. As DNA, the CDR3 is TGCGCCAGCAGCTTGGCTGGGGGCCCGAACACTGAAGCTTTCTTT. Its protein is CASSLAGGPNTEAFF.

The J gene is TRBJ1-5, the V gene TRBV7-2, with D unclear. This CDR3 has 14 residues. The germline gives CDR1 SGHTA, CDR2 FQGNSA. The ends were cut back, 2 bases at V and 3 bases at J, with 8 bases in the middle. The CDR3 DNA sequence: TGTGCCAGCAGCTTATGGGGAAACAATCAGCCCCAGCATTTT. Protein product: CASSLWGNNQPQHF.

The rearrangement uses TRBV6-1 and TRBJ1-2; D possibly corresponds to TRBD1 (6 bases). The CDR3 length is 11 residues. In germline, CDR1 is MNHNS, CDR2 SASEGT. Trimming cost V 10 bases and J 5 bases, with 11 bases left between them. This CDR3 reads CANGGGYGYTF. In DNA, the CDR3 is TGTGCCAACGGAGGGGGATATGGCTACACCTTC.

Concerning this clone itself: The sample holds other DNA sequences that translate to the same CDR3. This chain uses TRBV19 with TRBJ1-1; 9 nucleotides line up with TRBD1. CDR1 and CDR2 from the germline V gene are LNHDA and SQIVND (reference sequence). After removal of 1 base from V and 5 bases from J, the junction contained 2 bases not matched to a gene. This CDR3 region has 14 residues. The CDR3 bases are TGTGCCAGTAGTATAGGGGGACAGGGAACTGAAGCTTTCTTT. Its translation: CASSIGGQGTEAFF.

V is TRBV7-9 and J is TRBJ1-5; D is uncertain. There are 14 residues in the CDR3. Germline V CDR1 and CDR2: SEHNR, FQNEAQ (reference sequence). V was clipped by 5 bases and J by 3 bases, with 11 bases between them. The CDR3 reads CASSPPGSNQPQHF. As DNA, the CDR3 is TGTGCCAGCAGCCCGCCGGGGTCCAATCAGCCCCAGCATTTT.

The CDR3 spells CASSGRDQRAKPYEQYF. CDR3 bases: TGTGCCAGCAGCGGCCGGGACCAGAGAGCCAAGCCCTACGAGCAGTACTTC. V usage is TRBV7-9 and J usage is TRBJ2-7; either TRBD1 or TRBD2 may supply D (5 bases each). Trimming took 5 bases from V and 2 from J, leaving 22 bases between them. Germline V gene data show CDR1 as SEHNR and CDR2 as FQNEAQ (reference sequence). The CDR3 is 17 residues long.

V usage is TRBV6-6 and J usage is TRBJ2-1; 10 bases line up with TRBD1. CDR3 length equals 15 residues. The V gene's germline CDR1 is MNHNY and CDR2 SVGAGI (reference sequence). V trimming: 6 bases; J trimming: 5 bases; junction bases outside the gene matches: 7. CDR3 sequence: CASRDRGRVDNEQFF. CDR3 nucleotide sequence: TGTGCCAGCAGAGACAGGGGGCGGGTTGACAATGAGCAGTTCTTC.

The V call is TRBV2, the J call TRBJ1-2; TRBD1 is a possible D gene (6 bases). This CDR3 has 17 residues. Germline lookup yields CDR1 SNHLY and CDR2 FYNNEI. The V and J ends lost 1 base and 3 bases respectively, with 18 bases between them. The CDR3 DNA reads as TGTGCCAGCAGTGAAGATTGGGCAGGGGAAATGGACTATGGCTACACCTTC. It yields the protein CASSEDWAGEMDYGYTF.

The CDR3 bases are TGTGCCAGCAGCCCTAGCGGGGGGTTTTACGAGCAGTACTTC. This encodes CASSPSGGFYEQYF. The chain combines TRBV11-1 with TRBJ2-7; 11 bases align to TRBD2. V shed 5 bases and J 4 bases; nucleotides not matched to a gene: 4. This CDR3 region has 14 residues. CDR1 SGHAT and CDR2 FQDESV come from the germline V gene (reference sequence). Drawing the rest from reference TRBV11-1 and TRBJ2-7, the complete variable domain is EAEVAQSPRYKITEKSQAVAFWCDPISGHATLYWYRQILGQGPELLVQFQDESVVDDSQLPKDRFSAERLKGVDSTLKIQPAELGDSAMYLCASSPSGGFYEQYFGPGTRLTVT.

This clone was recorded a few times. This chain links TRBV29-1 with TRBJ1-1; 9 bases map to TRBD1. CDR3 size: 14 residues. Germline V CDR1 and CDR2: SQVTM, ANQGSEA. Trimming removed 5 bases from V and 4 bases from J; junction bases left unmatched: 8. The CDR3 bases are TGCAGCGTTCGGCCGGGACAGGGCGCCACTGAAGCTTTCTTT. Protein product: CSVRPGQGATEAFF.

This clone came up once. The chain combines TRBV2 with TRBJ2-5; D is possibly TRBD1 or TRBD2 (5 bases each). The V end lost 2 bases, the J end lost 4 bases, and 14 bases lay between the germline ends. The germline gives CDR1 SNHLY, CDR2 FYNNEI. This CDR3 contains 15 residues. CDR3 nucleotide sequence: TGTGCCAGCAGTGAAAAAGTAGCGAGGGGAGAGACCCAGTACTTC. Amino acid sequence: CASSEKVARGETQYF.

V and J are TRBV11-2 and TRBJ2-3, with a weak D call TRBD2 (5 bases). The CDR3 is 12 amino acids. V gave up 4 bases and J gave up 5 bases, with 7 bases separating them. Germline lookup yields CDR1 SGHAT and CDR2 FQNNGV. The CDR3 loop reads CASSWAGDTQYF. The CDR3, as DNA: TGTGCCAGCAGCTGGGCGGGAGATACGCAGTATTTT.

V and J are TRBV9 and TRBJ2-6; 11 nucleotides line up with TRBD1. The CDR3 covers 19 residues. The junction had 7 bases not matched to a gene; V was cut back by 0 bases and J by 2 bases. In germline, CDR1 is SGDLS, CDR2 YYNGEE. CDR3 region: CASSVDPGTGGAGANVLTF. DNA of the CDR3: TGTGCCAGCAGCGTAGACCCCGGGACAGGGGGGGCTGGGGCCAACGTCCTGACTTTC.

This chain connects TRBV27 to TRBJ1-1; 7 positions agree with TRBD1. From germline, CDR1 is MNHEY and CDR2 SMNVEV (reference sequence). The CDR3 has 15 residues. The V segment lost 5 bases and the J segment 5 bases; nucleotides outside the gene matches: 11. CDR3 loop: CASSPQTGRRTEAFF. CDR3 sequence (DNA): TGTGCCAGCAGTCCCCAGACAGGGCGTAGGACTGAAGCTTTCTTT.

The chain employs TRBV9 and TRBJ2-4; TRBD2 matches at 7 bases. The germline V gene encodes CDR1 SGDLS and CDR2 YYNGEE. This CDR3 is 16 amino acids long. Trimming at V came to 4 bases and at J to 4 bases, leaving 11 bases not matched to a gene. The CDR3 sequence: CASSPESGLLKNIQYF. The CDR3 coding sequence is TGTGCCAGCAGCCCAGAATCGGGACTATTAAAAAACATTCAGTACTTC.

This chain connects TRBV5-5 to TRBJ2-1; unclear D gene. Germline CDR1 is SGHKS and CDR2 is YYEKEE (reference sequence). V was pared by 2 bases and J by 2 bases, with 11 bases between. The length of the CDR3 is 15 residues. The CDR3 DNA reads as TGTGCCAGCAGCTTAGGTTGGCGCACCTACAATGAGCAGTTCTTC. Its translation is CASSLGWRTYNEQFF.

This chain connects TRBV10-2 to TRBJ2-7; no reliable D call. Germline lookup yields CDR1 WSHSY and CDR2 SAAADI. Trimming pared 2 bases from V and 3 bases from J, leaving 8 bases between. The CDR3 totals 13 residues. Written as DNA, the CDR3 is TGCGCCAGCAGTGAGAGGGTCAGCTACGAGCAGTACGTC. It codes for CASSERVSYEQYV.

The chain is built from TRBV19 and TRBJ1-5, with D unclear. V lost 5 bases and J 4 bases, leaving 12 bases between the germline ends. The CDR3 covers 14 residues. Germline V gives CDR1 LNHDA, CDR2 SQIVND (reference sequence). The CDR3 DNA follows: TGTGCCAGTAGTCCAGATAACACGAATCAGCCCCAGCATTTT. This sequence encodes CASSPDNTNQPQHF.